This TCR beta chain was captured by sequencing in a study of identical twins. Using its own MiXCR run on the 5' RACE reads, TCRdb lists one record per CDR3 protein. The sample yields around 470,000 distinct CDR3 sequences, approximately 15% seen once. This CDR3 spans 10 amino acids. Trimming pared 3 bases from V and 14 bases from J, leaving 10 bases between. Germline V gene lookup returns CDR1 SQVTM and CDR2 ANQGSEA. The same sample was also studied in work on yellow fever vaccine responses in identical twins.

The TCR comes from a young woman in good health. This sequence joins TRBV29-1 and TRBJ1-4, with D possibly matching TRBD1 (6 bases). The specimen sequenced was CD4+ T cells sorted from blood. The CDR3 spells CSVDFGGLFF. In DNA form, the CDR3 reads TGCAGCGTTGATTTTGGGGGCCTGTTTTTT. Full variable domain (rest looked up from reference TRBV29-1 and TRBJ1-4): SAVISQKPSRDICQRGTSLTIQCQVDSQVTMMFWYRQQPGQSLTLIATANQGSEATYESGFVIDKFPISRPNLTFSTLTVSNMSPEDSSIYLCSVDFGGLFFGSGTQLSVL.